This T cell receptor beta chain came from a study of cytomegalovirus exposure and HLA in healthy donors. Both 60 Vbeta primers and 13 Jbeta primers went into the PCR. TCRdb's table, derived via immunoSEQ multiplex PCR, lists solely in-frame clones and lacks some. The table has 120,000 or so clones, roughly 85% seen once. The sequencing input was PBMCs. The TCR comes from a man between 18 and 29 years old in good health and CMV-seropositive.

CDR3 sequence: CASNQGTYGYTF. CDR3 in DNA: TGTGCCAGTAACCAGGGGACCTATGGCTACACCTTC. This chain connects TRBV19 to TRBJ1-2; D is perhaps TRBD1 (6 bases). V was cut by 7 bases and J by 4 bases, with 10 bases left in between. Germline-derived CDR1 and CDR2 are LNHDA and SQIVND (reference sequence). The CDR3 consists of 12 residues.